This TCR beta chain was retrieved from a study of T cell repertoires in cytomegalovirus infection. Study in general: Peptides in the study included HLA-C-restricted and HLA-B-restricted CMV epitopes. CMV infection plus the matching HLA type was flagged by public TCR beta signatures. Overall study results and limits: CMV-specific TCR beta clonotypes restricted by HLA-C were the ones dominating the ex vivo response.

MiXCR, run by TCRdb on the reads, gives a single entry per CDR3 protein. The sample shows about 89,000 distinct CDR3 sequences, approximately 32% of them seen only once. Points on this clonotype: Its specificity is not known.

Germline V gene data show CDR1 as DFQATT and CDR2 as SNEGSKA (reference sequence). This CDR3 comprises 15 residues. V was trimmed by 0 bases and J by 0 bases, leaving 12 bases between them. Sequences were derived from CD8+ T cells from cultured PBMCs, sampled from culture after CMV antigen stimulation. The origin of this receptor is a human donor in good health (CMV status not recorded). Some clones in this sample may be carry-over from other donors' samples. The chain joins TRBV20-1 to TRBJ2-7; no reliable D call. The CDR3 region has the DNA TGCAGTGCTAGAGATTTCGGATCGAACTCCTACGAGCAGTACTTC. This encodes CSARDFGSNSYEQYF.